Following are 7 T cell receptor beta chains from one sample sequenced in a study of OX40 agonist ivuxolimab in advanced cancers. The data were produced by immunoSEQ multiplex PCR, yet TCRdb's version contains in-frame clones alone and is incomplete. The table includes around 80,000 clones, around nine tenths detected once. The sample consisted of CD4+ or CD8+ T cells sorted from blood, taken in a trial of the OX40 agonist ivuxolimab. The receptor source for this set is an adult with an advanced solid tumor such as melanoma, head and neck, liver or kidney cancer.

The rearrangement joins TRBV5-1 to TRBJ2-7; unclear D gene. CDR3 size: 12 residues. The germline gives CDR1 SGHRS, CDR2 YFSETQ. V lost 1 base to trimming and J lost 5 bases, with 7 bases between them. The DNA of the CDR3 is TGCGCCAGCAGCTTGACATTCAACGAGCAGTACTTC. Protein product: CASSLTFNEQYF.

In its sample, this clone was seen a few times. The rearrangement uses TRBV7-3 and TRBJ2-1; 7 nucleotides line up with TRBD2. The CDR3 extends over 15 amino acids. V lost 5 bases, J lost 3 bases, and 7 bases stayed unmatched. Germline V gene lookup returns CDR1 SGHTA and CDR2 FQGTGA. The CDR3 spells CASSRAGLGYNEQFF. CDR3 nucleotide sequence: TGTGCCAGCAGCCGAGCGGGGCTTGGCTACAATGAGCAGTTCTTC.

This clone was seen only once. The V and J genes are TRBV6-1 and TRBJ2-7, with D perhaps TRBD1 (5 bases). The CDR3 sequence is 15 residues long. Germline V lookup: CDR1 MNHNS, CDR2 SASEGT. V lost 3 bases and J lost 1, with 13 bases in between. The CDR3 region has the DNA TGTGCCAGCAGTGACCCGACAGCTTCTTCCTACGAGCAGTACTTC. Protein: CASSDPTASSYEQYF.

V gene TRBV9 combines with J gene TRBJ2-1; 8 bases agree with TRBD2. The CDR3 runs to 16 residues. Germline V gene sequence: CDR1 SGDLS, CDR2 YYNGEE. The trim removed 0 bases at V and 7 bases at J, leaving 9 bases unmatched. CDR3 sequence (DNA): TGTGCCAGCAGCGTAGTGAGCGGGGGCATACAGAATGAGCAGTTCTTC. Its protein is CASSVVSGGIQNEQFF.

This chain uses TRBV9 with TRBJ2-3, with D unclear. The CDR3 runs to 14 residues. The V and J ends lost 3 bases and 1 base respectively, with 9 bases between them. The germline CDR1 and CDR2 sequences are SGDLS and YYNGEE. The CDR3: CASSARTGTDTQYF. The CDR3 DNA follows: TGTGCCAGCAGCGCCCGGACGGGCACAGATACGCAGTATTTT.

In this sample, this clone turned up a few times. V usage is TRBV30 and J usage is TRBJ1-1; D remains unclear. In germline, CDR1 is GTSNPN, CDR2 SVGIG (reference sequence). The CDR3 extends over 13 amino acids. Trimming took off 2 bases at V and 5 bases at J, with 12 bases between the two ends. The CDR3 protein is CAWSSGLATEAFF. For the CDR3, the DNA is TGTGCCTGGAGTTCAGGACTAGCTACTGAAGCTTTCTTT. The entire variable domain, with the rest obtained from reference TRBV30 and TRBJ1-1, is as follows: SQTIHQWPATLVQPVGSPLSLECTVEGTSNPNLYWYRQAAGRGLQLLFYSVGIGQISSEVPQNLSASRPQDRQFILSSKKLLLSDSGFYLCAWSSGLATEAFFGQGTRLTVV.

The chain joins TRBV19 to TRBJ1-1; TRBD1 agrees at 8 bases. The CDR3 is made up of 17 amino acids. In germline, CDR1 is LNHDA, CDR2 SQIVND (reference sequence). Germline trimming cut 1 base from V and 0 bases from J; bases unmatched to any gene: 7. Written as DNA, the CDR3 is TGTGCCAGTAGTATAGTCGGGACAGGCGCATTGAACACTGAAGCTTTCTTT. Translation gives CASSIVGTGALNTEAFF.